Detailed here is one T cell receptor (beta chain). The antigen is not known. These data belong to a study of OX40 agonist ivuxolimab in advanced cancers. CDR3 length: 15 residues. The V and J ends lost 2 bases and 0 bases respectively, with 8 bases between them. Germline assignment: CDR1 SGHNT and CDR2 YYREEE (reference sequence). Whole-study results and caveats: The specificity for antigen of the expanded peripheral T cells was not determined.

Using immunoSEQ multiplex PCR, the repertoire was profiled, and TCRdb retains in-frame clones only, with some absent. The sample lists around 19,000 clones, about nine tenths seen once, with 50% to 60% in the top ten. This specimen consisted of CD4+ or CD8+ T cells sorted from blood, obtained in a trial of the OX40 agonist ivuxolimab. The source is an adult with an advanced solid tumor such as melanoma, head and neck, liver or kidney cancer. The chain employs TRBV5-4 and TRBJ1-4; D uncertain. CDR3 region: CASSFRRATNEKLFF. The CDR3 DNA reads TGTGCCAGCAGCTTCCGGCGAGCAACTAATGAAAAACTGTTTTTT.